This T cell receptor beta chain was recorded in a study of naive and memory T cell subsets. Study findings and constraints: Especially in CD8 cells, naive repertoires contained a few larger clonotypes, possibly CD45RA-re-expressing memory cells. Over 90% of naive TCR sequences appeared only once, unlike memory subsets. In CD4 and CD8 cells, diversity dropped from naive through EMRA.

The beta constant-region primer was an equimolar mix of two oligonucleotides covering TRBC1 and TRBC2. Ligated cDNA was amplified by four rounds of PCR with nested alpha and beta constant-region primers and SP2. TCRdb redid the calling of the UMI-ligation and nested PCR reads with MiXCR, one entry per CDR3 protein. The sample lists about 99,000 distinct CDR3 sequences, roughly 14% occurring once. Trimming cost V 4 bases and J 5 bases; bases outside gene matches: 6. Looked up from germline, CDR1 is SGHAT and CDR2 is FQNNGV. CDR3 length: 14 amino acids. In its sample, this clonotype was seen once. Its specificity is unknown.

This chain connects TRBV11-2 to TRBJ2-7; TRBD1 matches at 9 bases. Sample: naive CD8+ T cells from blood. The sequence came from a human donor in good health. The CDR3 protein is CASSWTGDTNEQYF. The CDR3 DNA is TGTGCCAGCAGCTGGACAGGGGATACCAACGAGCAGTACTTC.